This TCR beta chain comes out of a study of a mutant IDH1 vaccine in newly diagnosed glioma. This sample's time point: week 47, end of study. The investigators gave 300 ug of mutant IDH1 20-mer peptide in each vaccine dose, together with topical imiquimod. Profiled with immunoSEQ multiplex PCR; TCRdb holds only in-frame clones, not every one. The sample includes around 84,000 clones, about 81% seen only once; the top ten take more than 5%. The CDR3 consists of 14 residues. Deletions cut 2 bases from V and 0 bases from J, with 7 bases between. Germline values: CDR1 MGHRA, CDR2 YSYEKL. Of note for this clone: The antigen is undetermined.

Sequences were derived from PBMCs, sampled from a glioma patient whose treatment included an IDH1 peptide vaccine. This chain joins TRBV4-1 and TRBJ1-2; D may be TRBD1 (5 bases). The clonotype comes from a man aged 35 to 55 with glioma. CDR3 protein: CASSQWTSNYGYTF. The CDR3 bases are TGCGCCAGCAGCCAATGGACATCTAACTATGGCTACACCTTC.